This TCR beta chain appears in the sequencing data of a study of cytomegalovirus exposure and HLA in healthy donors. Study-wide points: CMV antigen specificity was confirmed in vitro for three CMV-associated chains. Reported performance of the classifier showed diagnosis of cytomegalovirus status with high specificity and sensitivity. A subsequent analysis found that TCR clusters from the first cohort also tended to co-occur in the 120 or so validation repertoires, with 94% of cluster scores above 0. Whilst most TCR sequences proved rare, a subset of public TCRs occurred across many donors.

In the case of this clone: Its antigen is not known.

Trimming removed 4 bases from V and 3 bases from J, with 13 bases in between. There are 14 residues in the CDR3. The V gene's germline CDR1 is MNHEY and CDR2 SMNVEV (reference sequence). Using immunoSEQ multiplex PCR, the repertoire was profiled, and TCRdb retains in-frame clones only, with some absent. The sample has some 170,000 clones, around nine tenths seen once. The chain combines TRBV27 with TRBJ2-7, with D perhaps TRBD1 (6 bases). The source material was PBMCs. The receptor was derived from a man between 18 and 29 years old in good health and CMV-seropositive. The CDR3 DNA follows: TGTGCCAGCAGTTCGGCAGGGGCGGACTACGAGCAGTACTTC. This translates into CASSSAGADYEQYF.